Described below is a single T cell receptor beta chain sequence and its context. Its antigen remains unidentified. One base away there is no much larger clone; base qualities are not given. This specimen belongs to a study of blood T cell repertoires in COVID-19 (dated by TCRdb to 2018 to 2021). For the wider study: The collaborator samples originated in the United States, Italy and Spain and spanned the acute and convalescent phases of COVID-19. The material from the prospective study consisted of cDNA or gDNA derived from T cells, B-cell-depleted T cells, or PBMCs. Subjects who had been exposed to COVID-19, were actively infected with it, or had recovered from it provided the deeply sampled blood TCRbeta repertoires that made up the dataset. The repertoires were released in a freely available public database meant as a resource for research on the immune response to SARS-CoV-2. The samples were drawn from two sources: the first 160 participants of the ongoing ImmuneRACE study, and 1,254 subjects contributed by 6 global collaborators. Nearly every sample came with metadata listing a de-identified subject ID, COVID-19 status, age in years and sex. Where available, HLA class I and class II types were taken from metadata supplied by the sample provider and were not determined by assay-based typing. Overall results and qualifications from the work: The amount of clinical and demographic metadata varied by source and participant and was provided uncurated.

One collaborating source in Seattle enrolled patients during active infection and followed them longitudinally through the course of disease. Collaborating institutions collected whole blood in K2EDTA tubes following their own protocols. For TCRbeta analysis, collaborators shipped samples in one of three forms: frozen whole blood, isolated PBMCs, or DNA extracted from either of those sample types. TCRbeta CDR3 regions were amplified from genomic DNA by means of the immunoSEQ Assay, a bias-controlled multiplex PCR. The original pipeline was this. Nucleated cell counts per sample were estimated from amplification of reference gene primers within the assay. To quantify the absolute abundance of each unique TCRbeta CDR3 rearrangement, sequence reads were collapsed and filtered. For each sample, productive Simpson clonality was calculated by taking the square root of Simpson's diversity index across productive rearrangements. Held by TCRdb, this immuneACCESS table contains in-frame sequences only and omits some clones. Under half of the omission traces to an unresolved V gene where checked; the cause of the rest is unknown. The D gene and trimming were derived from the DNA, and the V and J assignments and clone size from that table. This sample has approximately 330,000 clones in its table, and nearly 90% of those were observed once. The ten largest clonotypes hold about 1% of the sample.

Sequencing used peripheral blood. The receptor was derived from a woman aged 40 to 55 with COVID-19, enrolled during active disease.

The nucleotides are TGTGCCAGCAGCTCCCTCGGGCGGGGGGGCGACGAGCAGTACTTC. Translated, it gives CASSSLGRGGDEQYF. The V gene is TRBV6-2 or TRBV6-3 and the J gene is TRBJ2-7; 9 nucleotides in the junction match TRBD2. The CDR3 covers 15 residues, taking in both the cysteine and the phenylalanine. Only the CDR3 region is kept as DNA, spanning 45 bases read in frame from base 1. V and J are trimmed by 6 bases and 5 bases, and the gene matches miss 11 bases of the junction. CDR1 MNHEY and CDR2 SVGEGT were looked up in the germline V gene.